This TCR beta chain was sequenced in a study of shared clonotypes between healthy human individuals. Study-wide results and limits: Several donors had 4% to 6.5% of their naive CD4 clonotypes in common. Limited genetic and exposure-history diversity came from having few donors.

Clones were sequenced by immunoSEQ multiplex PCR, and TCRdb holds only the in-frame ones, with some missing. This table has about 660,000 clones, 74% appearing once. This clone was observed once. Its cognate antigen is unknown. The CDR3 totals 14 residues. Germline CDR1 reads MNHEY; CDR2 reads SVGAGI. V was trimmed by 6 bases and J by 0 bases, leaving 9 bases between them. The chain joins TRBV6-5 to TRBJ2-4; D is tentatively TRBD1 or TRBD2 (5 bases each). The TCR sequence derives from a woman aged 30 to 39 in good health. The sequenced sample consisted of memory CD4+ T cells sorted from blood. Described subset: CD45RA-negative fraction. The CDR3 loop is CASRTGQAKNIQYF. The CDR3 region has the DNA TGTGCCAGCAGGACGGGGCAAGCCAAAAACATTCAGTACTTC.